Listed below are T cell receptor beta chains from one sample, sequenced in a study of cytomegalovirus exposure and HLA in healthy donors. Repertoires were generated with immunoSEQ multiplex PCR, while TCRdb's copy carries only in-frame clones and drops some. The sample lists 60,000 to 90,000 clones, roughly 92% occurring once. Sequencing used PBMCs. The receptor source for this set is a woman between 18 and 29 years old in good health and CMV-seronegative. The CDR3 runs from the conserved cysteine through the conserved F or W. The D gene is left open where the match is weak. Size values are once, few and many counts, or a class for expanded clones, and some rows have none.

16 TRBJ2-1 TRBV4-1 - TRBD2 TGCGCCAGCAGCCATAAAGGGGGCGGGGGGGCAAATGAGCAGTTCTTC CASSHKGGGGANEQFF
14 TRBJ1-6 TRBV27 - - TGTGCCAGCAGATCACGGGGGTGGGATTCACCCCTCCACTTT CASRSRGWDSPLHF
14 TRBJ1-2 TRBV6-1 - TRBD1 TGTGCCAGCAGTGAAGTTGACAGGGGGTATGGCTACACCTTC CASSEVDRGYGYTF
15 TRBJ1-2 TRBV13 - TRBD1 TGTGCCAGCAGTATCGGGGACAGGGCCTTGGGGGGCTACACCTTC CASSIGDRALGGYTF
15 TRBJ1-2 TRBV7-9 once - TGTGCCAGCAGCTTAGCGGCAGGGAATAACTATGGCTACACCTTC CASSLAAGNNYGYTF
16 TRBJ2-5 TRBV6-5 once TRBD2 TGTGCCAGCAGTTCCTTGGGCGGGGGGGCCGGAGAGACCCAGTACTTC CASSSLGGGAGETQYF
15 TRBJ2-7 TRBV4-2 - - TGTGCCAGCAGCCAAGACCAGGGCCTAAACTACGAGCAGTACTTC CASSQDQGLNYEQYF
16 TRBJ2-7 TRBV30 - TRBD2 TGTGCCGGCCACGGACTAGCGGGGGGTCTTCCCTACGAGCAGTACTTC CAGHGLAGGLPYEQYF
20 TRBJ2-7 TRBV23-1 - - TGCGCCAGCAGTCAGCCAACCAAATTTGCAGGCAACCCCTCTCAGGTTGTGGAGTACTTC CASSQPTKFAGNPSQVVEYF
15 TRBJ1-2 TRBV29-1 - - TGCAGCGTTGACCGTTGGGGGGGCATGATGGATGGCTACACCTTC CSVDRWGGMMDGYTF